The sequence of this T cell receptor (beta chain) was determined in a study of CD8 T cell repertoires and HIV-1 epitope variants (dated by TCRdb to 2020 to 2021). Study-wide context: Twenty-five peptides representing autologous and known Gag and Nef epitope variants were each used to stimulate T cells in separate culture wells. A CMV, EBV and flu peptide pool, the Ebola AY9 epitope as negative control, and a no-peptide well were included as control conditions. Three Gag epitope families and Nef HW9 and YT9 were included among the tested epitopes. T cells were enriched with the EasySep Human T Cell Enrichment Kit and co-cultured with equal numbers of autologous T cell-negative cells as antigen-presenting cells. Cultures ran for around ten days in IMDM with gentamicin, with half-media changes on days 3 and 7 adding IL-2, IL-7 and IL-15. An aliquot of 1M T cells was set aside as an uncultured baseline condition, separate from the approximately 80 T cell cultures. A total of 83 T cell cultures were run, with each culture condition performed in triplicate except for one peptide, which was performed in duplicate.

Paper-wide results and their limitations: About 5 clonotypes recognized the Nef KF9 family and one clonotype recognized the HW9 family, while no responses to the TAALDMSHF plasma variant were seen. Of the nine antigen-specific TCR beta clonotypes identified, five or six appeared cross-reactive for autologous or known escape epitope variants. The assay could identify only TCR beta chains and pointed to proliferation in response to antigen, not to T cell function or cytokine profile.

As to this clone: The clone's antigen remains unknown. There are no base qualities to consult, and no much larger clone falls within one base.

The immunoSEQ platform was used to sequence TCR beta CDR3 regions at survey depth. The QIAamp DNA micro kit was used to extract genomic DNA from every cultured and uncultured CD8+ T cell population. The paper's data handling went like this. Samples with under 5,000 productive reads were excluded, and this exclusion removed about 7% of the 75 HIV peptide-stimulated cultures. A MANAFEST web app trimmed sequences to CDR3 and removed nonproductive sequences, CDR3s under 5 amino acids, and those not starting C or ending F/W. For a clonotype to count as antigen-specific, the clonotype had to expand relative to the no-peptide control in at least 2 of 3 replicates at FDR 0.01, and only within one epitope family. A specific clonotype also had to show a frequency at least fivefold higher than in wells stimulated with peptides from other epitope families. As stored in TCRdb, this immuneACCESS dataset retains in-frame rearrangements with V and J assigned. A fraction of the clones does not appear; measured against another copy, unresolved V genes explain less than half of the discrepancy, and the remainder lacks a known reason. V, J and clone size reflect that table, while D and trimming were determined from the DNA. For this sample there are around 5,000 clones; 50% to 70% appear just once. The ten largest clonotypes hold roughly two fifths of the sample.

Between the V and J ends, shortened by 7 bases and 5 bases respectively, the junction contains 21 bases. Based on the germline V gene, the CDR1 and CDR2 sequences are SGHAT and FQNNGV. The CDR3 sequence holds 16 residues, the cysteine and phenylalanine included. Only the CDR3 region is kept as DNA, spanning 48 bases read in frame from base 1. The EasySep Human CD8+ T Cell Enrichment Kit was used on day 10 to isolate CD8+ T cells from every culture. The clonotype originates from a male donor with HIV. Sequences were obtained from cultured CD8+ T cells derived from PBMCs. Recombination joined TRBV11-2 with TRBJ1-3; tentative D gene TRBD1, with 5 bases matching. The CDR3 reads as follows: CASKKIKRGDRNTIYF. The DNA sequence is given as TGTGCCAGCAAAAAAATTAAAAGGGGTGACAGAAACACCATATATTTT.